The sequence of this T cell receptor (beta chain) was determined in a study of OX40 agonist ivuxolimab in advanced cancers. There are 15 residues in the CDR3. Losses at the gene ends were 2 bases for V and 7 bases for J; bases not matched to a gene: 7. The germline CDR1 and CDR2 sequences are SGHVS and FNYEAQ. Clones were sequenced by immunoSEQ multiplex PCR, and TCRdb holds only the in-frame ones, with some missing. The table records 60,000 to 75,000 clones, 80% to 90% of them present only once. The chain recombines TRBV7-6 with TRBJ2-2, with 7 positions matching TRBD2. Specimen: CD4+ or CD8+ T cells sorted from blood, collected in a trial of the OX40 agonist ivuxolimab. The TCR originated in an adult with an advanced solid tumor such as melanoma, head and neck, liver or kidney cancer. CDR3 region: CASSLRAGLGGELFF. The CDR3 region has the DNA TGTGCCAGCAGCTTACGAGCGGGGTTAGGCGGGGAGCTGTTTTTT.